This TCR beta chain was found in a study of CD8 T cells in Susac syndrome. V shed 1 base and J shed 1 base, with 11 bases lying between them. Germline lookup yields CDR1 SGHNT and CDR2 YYREEE (reference sequence). CDR3 length: 16 residues. General study results and limits: An acknowledgment was made by the study that its TCR sequencing and HLA analysis involved relatively few individuals.

RNA, at about 0.45 to 1 ug, was reverse transcribed with random hexamers. Across 54 Vbeta and 13 Jbeta, TCR beta CDR3 was amplified with immunoSEQ multiplex PCR. TCRdb reanalysed the immunoSEQ multiplex PCR reads using MiXCR and keeps one entry per CDR3 protein. This table has approximately 150,000 distinct CDR3 sequences, roughly 93% appearing once. For this clonotype: Its antigen is unknown.

CD8+ and CD4+ blood T cells underwent TCR beta sequencing. The authors negatively isolated CD8+ and CD4+ T cells and FACS-enriched TEMRA cells. The chain is built from TRBV5-4 and TRBJ2-2; D uncertain. Sequencing used CD4+ T cells from PBMCs. The TCR comes from a human donor in good health. CDR3 nucleotides: TGTGCCAGCAGCTTGCTTGGATGGGGGAACACCGGGGAGCTGTTTTTT. It specifies CASSLLGWGNTGELFF.